This T cell receptor (beta chain) is from a study of regulatory T cells in long-lasting Graves disease. This clonotype was recorded a few times. According to the study, TCR beta libraries were built with iRepertoire HTBI primers and CDR3-region Arm-PCR. MiXCR, run by TCRdb on the multiplex PCR reads, gives a single entry per CDR3 protein. This repertoire shows about 440,000 distinct CDR3 sequences, just under 15% found once; its top ten account for around 17%. This sample's time point: newly diagnosed GD, antithyroid drugs for less than 3 months. There was RNA extracted from PBMCs, and the TCR library was made from it. V lost 5 bases and J lost 2; bases outside the gene matches: 8. The germline gives CDR1 MNHNS, CDR2 SASEGT. This CDR3 comprises 16 residues. The same data also contributed to another study, on T cells in Graves' hyperthyroidism and ophthalmopathy. As that report states: Graves' hyperthyroidism was deemed stable absent ophthalmopathy progression within 18 months. The TCR CDR3 was amplified in a first-round RT-PCR using the HTBI primer set. Before onset, ophthalmopathy was predicted by the model a median about 6.2 months earlier.

This material consisted of peripheral blood mononuclear cells (PBMCs), taken at new diagnosis, from a patient treated with antithyroid drugs. The chain links TRBV6-1 to TRBJ1-2, with 10 positions matching TRBD1. This receptor was taken from a woman under 40 with Graves disease. Here the CDR3 DNA reads TGTGCCAGCAGTCCCACGACAGGGGGCTTGAACTATGGCTACACCTTC. Its protein product is CASSPTTGGLNYGYTF.